These 24 T cell receptor beta chains originate from one sample sequenced in a study of T cell repertoires in cytomegalovirus infection. In TCRdb, the reads were re-called with MiXCR into one record per CDR3 protein. The sample has 830,000 or so distinct CDR3 sequences, around a third seen once. These receptors have no identified antigens. Sequencing used cultured CD8+ T cells from PBMCs, obtained from culture after CMV antigen stimulation. The receptors here all came from a human donor in good health (CMV status not recorded). Some clones in this sample may be carry-over from other donors' samples.

In its sample, this clonotype was seen a few times. The chain links TRBV27 to TRBJ2-2, with 7 bases matching TRBD1. The CDR3 extends over 15 amino acids. Germline CDR1 and CDR2: MNHEY and SMNVEV (reference sequence). V lost 3 bases to trimming and J lost 4 bases; unmatched junction nucleotides: 5. The CDR3 sequence is CASSLRGRSTGELFF. DNA of the CDR3: TGTGCCAGCAGTTTGAGGGGGCGTAGCACCGGGGAGCTGTTTTTT.

The V gene is TRBV14, the J gene TRBJ1-1; possibly TRBD1 for D (5 bases). This CDR3 is 17 amino acids long. Germline loops: CDR1 SGHDN, CDR2 FVKESK. V was clipped by 0 bases and J by 3 bases, with 17 bases between them. CDR3 DNA: TGTGCCAGCAGCCAAGAAATACGCGACCCAGGGTACACTGAAGCTTTCTTT. Translating gives CASSQEIRDPGYTEAFF.

This clonotype was seen a few times. The chain couples TRBV20-1 to TRBJ2-5; D may be TRBD2 (5 bases). The CDR3 is 11 residues long. The V end lost 5 bases, the J end lost 5 bases, and 9 bases lay between the germline ends. Germline CDR1 and CDR2: DFQATT and SNEGSKA (reference sequence). The CDR3 reads CSAVTGETQYF. As DNA, the CDR3 is TGCAGTGCTGTTACGGGGGAGACCCAGTACTTC.

At least ten counts were recorded for this clonotype. The V gene is TRBV7-2, the J gene TRBJ1-5; D call uncertain. V was cut by 5 bases and J by 3 bases, with 14 bases left in between. The CDR3 consists of 15 residues. Germline CDR1 SGHTA, CDR2 FQGNSA. CDR3 protein: CASSRGLGVNQPQHF. The CDR3 nucleotides read TGTGCCAGCAGCCGCGGACTCGGAGTCAATCAGCCCCAGCATTTT.

The rearrangement joins TRBV2 to TRBJ1-1; possibly TRBD1 for D (5 bases). This CDR3 is 16 amino acids long. CDR1 and CDR2 (germline): SNHLY, FYNNEI. V lost 7 bases to trimming and J lost 3 bases, with 21 bases between them. The CDR3 sequence is CASTLGREDWYTEAFF. Written as DNA, the CDR3 is TGTGCCAGCACCCTGGGCAGGGAAGACTGGTACACTGAAGCTTTCTTT.

The V call is TRBV9, the J call TRBJ2-3; 9 nucleotides align to TRBD2. The germline gives CDR1 SGDLS, CDR2 YYNGEE. This CDR3 spans 18 amino acids. V shed 1 base and J 0 bases; nucleotides not matched to a gene: 9. DNA of the CDR3: TGTGCCAGCAGCGTAAGTCTAGCGGGGACCTCTAGCACAGATACGCAGTATTTT. As protein: CASSVSLAGTSSTDTQYF.

The chain employs TRBV7-9 and TRBJ2-1; TRBD1 matches 8 bases. V shed 2 bases and J 5 bases; nucleotides not matched to a gene: 5. The CDR3 is 15 amino acids. CDR1 SEHNR and CDR2 FQNEAQ come from the germline V gene (reference sequence). CDR3 sequence (DNA): TGTGCCAGCAGCTTACTGACAGGGGAGCACAATGAGCAGTTCTTC. Translating gives CASSLLTGEHNEQFF.

This clonotype was detected a few times. This rearrangement joins TRBV24-1 to TRBJ2-2; tentatively, D is TRBD2 (5 bases). Germline V gene lookup returns CDR1 KGHDR and CDR2 SFDVKD. V was pared by 9 bases and J by 4 bases, with 14 bases between. The CDR3 has 14 amino acids. CDR3 region: CATSGPGGTGELFF. As DNA, the CDR3 is TGTGCCACCTCCGGGCCCGGAGGCACCGGGGAGCTGTTTTTT.

This clonotype was seen many times. The J gene is TRBJ1-1, the V gene TRBV7-2; a possible D gene is TRBD1 (5 bases). The ends were cut back, 5 bases at V and 0 bases at J, with 13 bases in the middle. This CDR3 contains 15 residues. Germline lookup yields CDR1 SGHTA and CDR2 FQGNSA. In nucleotides, the CDR3 is TGTGCCAGCAGCCTGGGGGGGACTCTGAACACTGAAGCTTTCTTT. This codes for CASSLGGTLNTEAFF.

The chain employs TRBV29-1 and TRBJ2-1; 14 nucleotides align to TRBD2. The V gene's germline CDR1 is SQVTM and CDR2 ANQGSEA. CDR3 length: 14 amino acids. V shed 7 bases, J shed 10 bases, and the junction held 9 bases outside the gene matches. In DNA, the CDR3 is TGCAGCGCCCCGGGACTAGCGGGGGAAGGGGAGCAGTTCTTC. This gives the protein CSAPGLAGEGEQFF.

About this clonotype: One base away lies a much larger clone, so this may be a sequencing read error. The gene calls are TRBV7-9 and TRBJ1-2; possible D gene TRBD1, 5 bases. V lost 1 base and J 4 bases, leaving 10 bases between the germline ends. This CDR3 has 14 residues. The germline CDR1 and CDR2 sequences are SEHNR and FQNEAQ (reference sequence). CDR3 residues: CASSLEGDGYGYTF. CDR3 bases: TGTGCCAGCAGCTTAGAAGGGGACGGCTATGGCTACACCTTC.

The chain employs TRBV23-1 and TRBJ1-1; a weak D match, TRBD1 (6 bases). TRBV23-1 is labeled an ORF, and its function is uncertain. V lost 1 base and J 3 bases, leaving 9 bases between the germline ends. CDR3 length equals 14 residues. DNA of the CDR3: TGCGCCAGCAGTCAATGGGAGGGGGACACTGAAGCTTTCTTT. Translation gives CASSQWEGDTEAFF.

A few counts support this clonotype. The V call is TRBV29-1, the J call TRBJ1-5; TRBD1 matches at 8 bases. V was pared by 7 bases and J by 2 bases, with 7 bases of the junction left unmatched. This CDR3 comprises 14 residues. The V gene's germline CDR1 is SQVTM and CDR2 ANQGSEA. CDR3 sequence: CSALQGGGNQPQHF. DNA of the CDR3: TGCAGCGCCCTACAGGGGGGTGGCAATCAGCCCCAGCATTTT.

The V gene is TRBV28, the J gene TRBJ2-2; maybe TRBD1 (6 bases). CDR1 and CDR2 (germline): MDHEN, SYDVKM. V shed 3 bases and J shed 2 bases, with 10 bases lying between them. This CDR3 spans 15 amino acids. The CDR3: CASSFWDINTGELFF. In DNA, the CDR3 is TGTGCCAGCAGTTTCTGGGACATTAACACCGGGGAGCTGTTTTTT.

This clonotype is a singleton in its sample. A much larger clone differs by one base, so this may be a read error. The chain couples TRBV6-6 to TRBJ2-7; 12 bases line up with TRBD2. V lost 5 bases, J lost 2 bases, and 7 bases stayed unmatched. The germline V gene encodes CDR1 MNHNY and CDR2 SVGAGI (reference sequence). There are 16 residues in the CDR3. This CDR3 is CASSPQLAGGAYEQYF. The CDR3 DNA reads as TGTGCCAGCAGTCCCCAACTAGCGGGGGGAGCCTACGAGCAGTACTTC.

This clonotype was detected a few times. V gene TRBV12-3 or TRBV12-4 combines with J gene TRBJ1-2; D possibly corresponds to TRBD1 (5 bases). The CDR3 covers 13 residues. With 5 bases removed from V and 4 bases from J, the gap between germline ends came to 11 bases. CDR3 DNA: TGTGCCAGCAGTGGACACCTCCCCTATGGCTACACCTTC. This encodes CASSGHLPYGYTF.

The chain recombines TRBV7-6 with TRBJ2-7; weak D call: TRBD1 (6 bases). The V gene lost 5 bases and the J gene lost 1 base, with 15 bases spanning the gap. This CDR3 region has 15 residues. The germline V gene has CDR1 SGHVS and CDR2 FNYEAQ. CDR3 in amino acids: CASSPGQSISYEQYV. The DNA for the CDR3 is TGTGCCAGCAGCCCCGGACAGAGTATTTCCTACGAGCAGTACGTC.

The chain recombines TRBV28 with TRBJ2-2; perhaps TRBD1 as D (5 bases). CDR3 length: 16 amino acids. V shed 3 bases and J shed 3 bases, with 14 bases lying between them. The germline CDR1 and CDR2 sequences are MDHEN and SYDVKM. This chain's CDR3 is CASSLVGPIDTGELFF. CDR3 bases: TGTGCCAGCAGTTTGGTGGGGCCCATTGACACCGGGGAGCTGTTTTTT.

The V gene is TRBV6-2 or TRBV6-3, the J gene TRBJ1-2; D might be TRBD1 (6 bases). There are 13 residues in the CDR3. Trimming cost V 6 bases and J 2 bases, with 10 bases left between them. Germline CDR1 is MNHEY and CDR2 is SVGEGT. CDR3 DNA: TGTGCCAGCAGGGACAGTACCAACTATGGCTACACCTTC. Its protein is CASRDSTNYGYTF.

This clonotype has more than one count but fewer than ten. The V gene is TRBV7-8, the J gene TRBJ1-6; TRBD1 aligns across 9 bases. Germline CDR1 reads SGHVS; CDR2 reads FQNEAQ. Trimming at V came to 4 bases and at J to 8 bases, leaving 3 bases not matched to a gene. The CDR3 totals 14 residues. The CDR3 DNA is TGTGCCAGCAGCTCCGGACAGGGGTATTCACCCCTCCACTTT. Protein: CASSSGQGYSPLHF.

This clonotype came up once. V gene TRBV19 combines with J gene TRBJ1-1; D is ambiguous. Germline V gene sequence: CDR1 LNHDA, CDR2 SQIVND (reference sequence). The CDR3 is made up of 13 amino acids. Deletions cut 5 bases from V and 5 bases from J, with 12 bases between. The CDR3 DNA is TGTGCCAGTAGTTCGGGGAAACGGACTGAAGCTTTCTTT. This translates into CASSSGKRTEAFF.

The V and J genes are TRBV4-3 and TRBJ2-3, with D possibly matching TRBD1 (5 bases). Germline V gene sequence: CDR1 LGHNA, CDR2 YSLEER. The CDR3 spans 16 residues. The V and J ends lost 1 base and 6 bases respectively, with 17 bases between them. The CDR3 sequence: CASSQARETSGDTQYF. CDR3 bases: TGCGCCAGCAGCCAAGCCCGTGAGACTTCAGGGGATACGCAGTATTTT.

This clonotype was picked up a small number of times. The V call is TRBV12-3 or TRBV12-4, the J call TRBJ2-1; 8 nucleotides match TRBD2. The CDR3 has 16 residues. The trim removed 5 bases at V and 6 bases at J, leaving 12 bases unmatched. The CDR3 DNA sequence: TGTGCCAGCAGTCCCATGGGCGGGGGGTTTTTCAATGAGCAGTTCTTC. This codes for CASSPMGGGFFNEQFF.

The V call is TRBV29-1, the J call TRBJ2-7; possibly TRBD1 or TRBD2 for D (5 bases each). Trimming took off 6 bases at V and 2 bases at J, with 20 bases between the two ends. Germline assignment: CDR1 SQVTM and CDR2 ANQGSEA. The CDR3 extends over 15 amino acids. The CDR3 spells CSVAVAPKGPYEQYF. In nucleotides, the CDR3 is TGCAGCGTCGCCGTTGCCCCGAAGGGACCCTACGAGCAGTACTTC.